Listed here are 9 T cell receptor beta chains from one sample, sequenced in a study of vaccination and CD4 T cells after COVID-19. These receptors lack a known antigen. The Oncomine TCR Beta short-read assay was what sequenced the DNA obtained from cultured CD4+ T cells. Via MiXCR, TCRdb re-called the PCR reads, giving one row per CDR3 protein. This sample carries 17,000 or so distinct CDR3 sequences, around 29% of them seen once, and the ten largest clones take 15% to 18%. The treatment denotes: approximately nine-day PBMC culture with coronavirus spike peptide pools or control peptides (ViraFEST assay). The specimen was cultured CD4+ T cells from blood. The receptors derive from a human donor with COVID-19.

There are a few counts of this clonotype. The CDR3 coding sequence is TGTGCCAGCAGCCCGACAGGGCGTTACAACATTCAGTACTTC. Protein sequence: CASSPTGRYNIQYF. V is TRBV28 and J is TRBJ2-4; TRBD1 matches 7 bases. Germline V gene lookup returns CDR1 MDHEN and CDR2 SYDVKM. The CDR3 length is 14 residues. V was pared by 6 bases and J by 7 bases, with 9 bases of the junction left unmatched.

As DNA, the CDR3 is TGTGCCAGCTCACCACCGCGAGGATATTCACAGAACCAAGCTTTCTTT. Its protein product is CASSPPRGYSQNQAFF. This chain connects TRBV18 to TRBJ1-1; D unresolved. There are 16 residues in the CDR3. Germline-derived CDR1 and CDR2 are KGHSH and LQKENI. V shed 0 bases and J shed 9 bases, with 20 bases lying between them.

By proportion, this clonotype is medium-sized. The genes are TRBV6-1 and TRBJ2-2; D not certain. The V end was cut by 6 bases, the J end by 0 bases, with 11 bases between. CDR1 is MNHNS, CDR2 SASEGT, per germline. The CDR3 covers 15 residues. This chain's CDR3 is CASSKTITNTGELFF. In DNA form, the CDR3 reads TGTGCCAGCAGCAAGACAATCACGAACACCGGGGAGCTGTTTTTT.

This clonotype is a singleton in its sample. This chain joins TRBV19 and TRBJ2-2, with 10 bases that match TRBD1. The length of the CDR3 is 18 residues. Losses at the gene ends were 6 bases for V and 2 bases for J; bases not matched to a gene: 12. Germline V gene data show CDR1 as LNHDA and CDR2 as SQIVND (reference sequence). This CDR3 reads CASSPPLWDRGNTGELFF. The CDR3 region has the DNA TGTGCCAGTAGCCCCCCGTTATGGGACAGGGGTAACACCGGGGAGCTGTTTTTT.

CDR3 amino acids: CASSRGGSSGVYQETQYF. The CDR3 nucleotides are TGTGCCAGTAGTAGGGGGGGATCTAGCGGGGTTTACCAAGAGACCCAGTACTTC. This chain links TRBV19 with TRBJ2-5, with 9 nucleotides matching TRBD2. The J segment lost 0 bases and the V segment lost 4 bases, leaving 12 bases of the junction unmatched. The CDR3 loop spans 18 amino acids. From germline, CDR1 is LNHDA and CDR2 SQIVND (reference sequence).

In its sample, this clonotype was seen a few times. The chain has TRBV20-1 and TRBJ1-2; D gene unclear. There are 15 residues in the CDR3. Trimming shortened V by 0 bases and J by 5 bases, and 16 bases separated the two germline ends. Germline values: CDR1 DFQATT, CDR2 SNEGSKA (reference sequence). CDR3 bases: TGCAGTGCTAGAGATCCGCGTCGGGTAGGGTATGGCTACACCTTC. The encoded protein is CSARDPRRVGYGYTF.

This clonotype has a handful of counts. CDR3 in amino acids: CASSQQGVPSPLHF. The DNA of the CDR3 is TGTGCCAGCAGTCAGCAGGGGGTACCTTCACCCCTCCACTTT. The chain uses TRBV12-3 or TRBV12-4 and TRBJ1-6, with TRBD1 matching over 7 bases. With V trimmed by 5 bases and J by 9 bases, 7 bases remained unmatched. This CDR3 is built from 14 residues.

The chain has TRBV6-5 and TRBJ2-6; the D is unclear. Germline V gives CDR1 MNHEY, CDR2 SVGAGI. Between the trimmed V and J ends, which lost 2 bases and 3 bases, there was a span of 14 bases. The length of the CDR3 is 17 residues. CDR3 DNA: TGTGCCAGCAGTTACAGGGCGGCCACTGGTGGGGCCAACGTCCTGACTTTC. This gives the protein CASSYRAATGGANVLTF.

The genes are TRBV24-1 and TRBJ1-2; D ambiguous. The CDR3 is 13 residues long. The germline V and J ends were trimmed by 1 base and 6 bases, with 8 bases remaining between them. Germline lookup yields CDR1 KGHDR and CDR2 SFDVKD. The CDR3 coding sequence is TGTGCCACCAGTGATTTCTCGGGGAATGGCTACACCTTC. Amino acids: CATSDFSGNGYTF.